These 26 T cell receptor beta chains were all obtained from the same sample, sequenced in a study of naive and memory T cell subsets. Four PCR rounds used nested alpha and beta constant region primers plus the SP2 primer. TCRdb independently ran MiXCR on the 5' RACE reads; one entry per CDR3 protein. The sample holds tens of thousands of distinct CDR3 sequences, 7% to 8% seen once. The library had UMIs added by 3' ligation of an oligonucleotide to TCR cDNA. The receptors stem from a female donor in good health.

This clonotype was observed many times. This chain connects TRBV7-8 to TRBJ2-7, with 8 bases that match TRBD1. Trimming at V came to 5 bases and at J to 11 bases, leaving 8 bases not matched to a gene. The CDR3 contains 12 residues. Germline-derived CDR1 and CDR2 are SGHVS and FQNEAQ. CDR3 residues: CASSLLGQGKYF. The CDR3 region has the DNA TGTGCCAGCAGCCTCCTAGGACAGGGAAAGTACTTC.

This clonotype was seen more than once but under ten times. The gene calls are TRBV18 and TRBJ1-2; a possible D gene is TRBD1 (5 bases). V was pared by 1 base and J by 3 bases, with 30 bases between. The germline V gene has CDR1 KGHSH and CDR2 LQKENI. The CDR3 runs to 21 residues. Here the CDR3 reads CASSPQIDGEGPRISDYGYTF. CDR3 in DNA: TGTGCCAGCTCACCACAAATCGACGGGGAGGGGCCCCGAATAAGCGACTATGGCTACACCTTC. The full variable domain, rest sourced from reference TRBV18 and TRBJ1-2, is NAGVMQNPRHLVRRRGQEARLRCSPMKGHSHVYWYRQLPEEGLKFMVYLQKENIIDESGMPKERFSAEFPKEGPSILRIQQVVRGDSAAYFCASSPQIDGEGPRISDYGYTFGSGTRLTVV.

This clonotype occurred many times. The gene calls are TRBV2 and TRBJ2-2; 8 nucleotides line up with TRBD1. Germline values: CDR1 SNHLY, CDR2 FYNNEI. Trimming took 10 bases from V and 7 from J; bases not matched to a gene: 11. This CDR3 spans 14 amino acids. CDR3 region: CATLQGEENGELFF. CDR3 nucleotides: TGTGCCACCCTACAGGGGGAAGAGAACGGGGAGCTGTTTTTT.

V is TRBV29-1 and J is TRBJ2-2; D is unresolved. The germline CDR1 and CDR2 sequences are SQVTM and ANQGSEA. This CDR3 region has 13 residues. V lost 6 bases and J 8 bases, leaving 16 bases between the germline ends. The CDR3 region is CSVISPVGGELFF. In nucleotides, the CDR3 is TGCAGCGTCATCTCCCCGGTGGGGGGGGAGCTGTTTTTT.

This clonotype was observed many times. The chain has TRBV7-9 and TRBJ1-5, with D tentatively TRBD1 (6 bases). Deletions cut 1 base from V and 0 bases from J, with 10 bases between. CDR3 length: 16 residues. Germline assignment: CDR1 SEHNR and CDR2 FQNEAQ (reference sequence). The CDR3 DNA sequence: TGTGCCAGCAGCTTAGGCACAGGGATTAGCAATCAGCCCCAGCATTTT. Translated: CASSLGTGISNQPQHF. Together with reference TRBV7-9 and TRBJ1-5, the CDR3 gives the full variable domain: DTGVSQNPRHKITKRGQNVTFRCDPISEHNRLYWYRQTLGQGPEFLTYFQNEAQLEKSRLLSDRFSAERPKGSFSTLEIQRTEQGDSAMYLCASSLGTGISNQPQHFGDGTRLSIL.

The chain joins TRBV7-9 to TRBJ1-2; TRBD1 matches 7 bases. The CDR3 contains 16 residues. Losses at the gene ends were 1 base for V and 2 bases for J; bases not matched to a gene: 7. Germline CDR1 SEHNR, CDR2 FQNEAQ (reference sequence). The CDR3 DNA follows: TGTGCCAGCAGCTTAGTCTGGACAGGACTAAACTATGGCTACACCTTC. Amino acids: CASSLVWTGLNYGYTF.

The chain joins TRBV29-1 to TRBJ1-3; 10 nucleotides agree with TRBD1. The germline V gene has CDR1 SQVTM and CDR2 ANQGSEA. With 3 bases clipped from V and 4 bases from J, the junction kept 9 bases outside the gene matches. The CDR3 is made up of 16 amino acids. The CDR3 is CSVERDRGPSGNTIYF. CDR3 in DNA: TGCAGCGTTGAGCGGGACAGGGGACCCTCCGGAAACACCATATATTTT.

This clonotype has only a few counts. Here the CDR3 DNA reads TGCAGCGTCTTACCGGGACAGAGGAACACTGAAGCTTTCTTT. Translation gives CSVLPGQRNTEAFF. The chain combines TRBV29-1 with TRBJ1-1; the match to TRBD1 covers 7 bases. This CDR3 region has 14 residues. V lost 6 bases to trimming and J lost 1 base; unmatched junction nucleotides: 8. Germline assignment: CDR1 SQVTM and CDR2 ANQGSEA.

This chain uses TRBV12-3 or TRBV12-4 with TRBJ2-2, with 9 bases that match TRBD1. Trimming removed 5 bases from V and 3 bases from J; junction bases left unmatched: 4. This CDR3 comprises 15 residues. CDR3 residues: CASSPGQGHTGELFF. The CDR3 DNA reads TGTGCCAGCAGTCCGGGACAGGGCCACACCGGGGAGCTGTTTTTT.

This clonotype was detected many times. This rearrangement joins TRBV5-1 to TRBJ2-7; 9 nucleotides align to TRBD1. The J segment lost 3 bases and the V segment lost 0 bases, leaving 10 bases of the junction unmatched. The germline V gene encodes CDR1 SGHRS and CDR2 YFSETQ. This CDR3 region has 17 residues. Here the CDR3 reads CASSLAPGTGPGYEQYF. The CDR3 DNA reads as TGCGCCAGCAGCTTGGCTCCCGGGACAGGGCCAGGCTACGAGCAGTACTTC.

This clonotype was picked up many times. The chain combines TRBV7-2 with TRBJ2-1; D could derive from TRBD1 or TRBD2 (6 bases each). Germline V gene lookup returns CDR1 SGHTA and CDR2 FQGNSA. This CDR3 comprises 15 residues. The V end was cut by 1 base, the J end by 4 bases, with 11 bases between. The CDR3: CASSLGGTSYNEQFF. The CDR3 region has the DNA TGTGCCAGCAGCTTAGGCGGGACATCGTACAATGAGCAGTTCTTC.

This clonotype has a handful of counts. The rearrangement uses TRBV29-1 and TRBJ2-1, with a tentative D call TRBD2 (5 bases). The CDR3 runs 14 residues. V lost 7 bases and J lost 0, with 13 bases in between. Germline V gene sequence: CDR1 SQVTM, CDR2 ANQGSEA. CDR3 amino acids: CSGRQASSYNEQFF. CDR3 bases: TGCAGCGGGAGGCAGGCGAGCTCCTACAATGAGCAGTTCTTC.

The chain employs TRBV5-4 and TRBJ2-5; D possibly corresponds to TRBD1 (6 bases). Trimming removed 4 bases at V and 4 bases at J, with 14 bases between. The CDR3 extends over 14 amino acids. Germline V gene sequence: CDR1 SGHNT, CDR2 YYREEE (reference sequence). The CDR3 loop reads CASSPRTAGETQYF. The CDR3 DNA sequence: TGTGCCAGCAGCCCCCGGACAGCTGGAGAGACCCAGTACTTC.

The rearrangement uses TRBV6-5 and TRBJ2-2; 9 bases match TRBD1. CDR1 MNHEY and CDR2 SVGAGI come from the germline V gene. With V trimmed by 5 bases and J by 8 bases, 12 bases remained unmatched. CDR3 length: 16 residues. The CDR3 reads CASSPGTGKGFGELFF. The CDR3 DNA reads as TGTGCCAGCAGTCCCGGGACAGGGAAAGGTTTTGGGGAGCTGTTTTTT.

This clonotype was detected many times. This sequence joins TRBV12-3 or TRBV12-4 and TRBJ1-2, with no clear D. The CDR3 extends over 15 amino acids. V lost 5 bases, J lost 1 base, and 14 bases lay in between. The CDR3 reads CASSPPGEVNYGYTF. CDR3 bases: TGTGCCAGCAGTCCCCCCGGTGAGGTTAACTATGGCTACACCTTC.

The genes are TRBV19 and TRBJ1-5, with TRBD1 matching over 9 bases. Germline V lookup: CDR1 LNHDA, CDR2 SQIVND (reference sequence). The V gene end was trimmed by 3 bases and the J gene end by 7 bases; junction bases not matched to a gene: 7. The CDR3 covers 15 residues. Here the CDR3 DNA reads TGTGCCAGTAGTATGGGACAGGGATCCGGACAGCCCCAGCATTTT. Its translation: CASSMGQGSGQPQHF.

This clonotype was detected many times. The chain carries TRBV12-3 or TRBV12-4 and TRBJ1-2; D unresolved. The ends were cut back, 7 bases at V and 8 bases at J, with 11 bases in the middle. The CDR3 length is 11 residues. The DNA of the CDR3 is TGTGCCAGCACCCTACGAGGGGGCTACACCTTC. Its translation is CASTLRGGYTF.

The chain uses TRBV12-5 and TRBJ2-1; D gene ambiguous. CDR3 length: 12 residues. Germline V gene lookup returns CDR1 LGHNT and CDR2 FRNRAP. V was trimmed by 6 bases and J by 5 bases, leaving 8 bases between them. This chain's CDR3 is CASGAGHNEQFF. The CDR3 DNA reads TGTGCTAGTGGCGCAGGCCACAATGAGCAGTTCTTC.

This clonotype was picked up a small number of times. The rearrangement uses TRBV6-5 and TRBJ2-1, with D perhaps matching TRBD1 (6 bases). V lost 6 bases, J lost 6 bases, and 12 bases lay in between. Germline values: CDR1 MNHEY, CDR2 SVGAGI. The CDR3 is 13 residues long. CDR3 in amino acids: CASSRGTSNEQFF. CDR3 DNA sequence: TGTGCCAGCAGCAGGGGAACCTCCAATGAGCAGTTCTTC.

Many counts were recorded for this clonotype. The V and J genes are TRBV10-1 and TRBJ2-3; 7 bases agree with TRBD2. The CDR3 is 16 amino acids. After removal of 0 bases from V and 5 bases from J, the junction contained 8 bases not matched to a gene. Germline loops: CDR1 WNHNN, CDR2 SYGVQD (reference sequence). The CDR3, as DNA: TGCGCCAGCAGTGAGTCGGTACAGCGGGGCCAAGATACGCAGTATTTT. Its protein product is CASSESVQRGQDTQYF.

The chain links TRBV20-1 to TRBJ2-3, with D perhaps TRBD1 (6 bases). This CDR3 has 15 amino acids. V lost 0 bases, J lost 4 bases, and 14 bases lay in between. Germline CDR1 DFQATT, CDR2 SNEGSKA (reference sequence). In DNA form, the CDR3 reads TGCAGTGCTAGAGATCACAGGGAATTAGCAGATACGCAGTATTTT. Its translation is CSARDHRELADTQYF.

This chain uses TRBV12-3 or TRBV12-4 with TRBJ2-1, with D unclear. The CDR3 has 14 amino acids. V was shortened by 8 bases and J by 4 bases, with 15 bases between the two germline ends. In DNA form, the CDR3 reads TGTGCCAGCCACCCCGGGCTCCAGTACAATGAGCAGTTCTTC. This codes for CASHPGLQYNEQFF.

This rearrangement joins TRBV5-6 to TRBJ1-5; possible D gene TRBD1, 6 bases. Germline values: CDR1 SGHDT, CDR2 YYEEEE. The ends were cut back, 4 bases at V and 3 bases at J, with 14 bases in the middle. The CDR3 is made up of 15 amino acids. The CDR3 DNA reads TGTGCCAGCAGCGCGGAGGGGGGGGTCAATCAGCCCCAGCATTTT. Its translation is CASSAEGGVNQPQHF.

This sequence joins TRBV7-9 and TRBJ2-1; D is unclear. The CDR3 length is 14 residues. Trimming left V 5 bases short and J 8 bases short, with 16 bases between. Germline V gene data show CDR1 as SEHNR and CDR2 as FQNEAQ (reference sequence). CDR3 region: CASSPSGPKDEQFF. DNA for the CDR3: TGTGCCAGCAGCCCATCCGGGCCAAAGGATGAGCAGTTCTTC.

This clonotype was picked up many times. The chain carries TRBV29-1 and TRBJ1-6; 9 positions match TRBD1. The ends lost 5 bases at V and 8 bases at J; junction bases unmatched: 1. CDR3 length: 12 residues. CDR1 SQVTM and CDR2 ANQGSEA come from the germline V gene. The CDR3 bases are TGCAGCGTTCGGGACAGGGATTCACCCCTCCACTTT. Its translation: CSVRDRDSPLHF.

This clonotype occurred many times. CDR3 sequence reads: CASRVPGSGQFF. DNA of the CDR3: TGTGCCAGCAGGGTACCGGGGAGCGGTCAGTTCTTC. This chain links TRBV12-3 or TRBV12-4 with TRBJ2-1; the D gene is possibly TRBD2 (5 bases). CDR3 length: 12 residues. V was trimmed by 6 bases and J by 13 bases, leaving 16 bases between them.